Presented here are 25 T cell receptor beta chains from one specimen sequenced in a study of blood T cell repertoires in COVID-19 (dated by TCRdb to about 2020). Library generation was performed with the immunoSEQ multiplex PCR assay. The immuneACCESS repertoire file appears here via TCRdb, limited to in-frame rearrangements. These files lack a portion of the clones; in checked studies, under half of the deficit traces to unresolved V genes, and the cause of the others is not known. This sample lists 45,000 to 60,000 clones; roughly 80% were detected once. The top ten constitute roughly 6% of the sample. Material for sequencing was PBMCs or T cells enriched from blood (not recorded which). The source is a woman in her forties or fifties with acute COVID-19.

This chain links TRBV7-9 with TRBJ2-5, with D perhaps TRBD2 (6 bases). The germline V gene encodes CDR1 SEHNR and CDR2 FQNEAQ (reference sequence). With 2 bases removed from V and 4 bases from J, the gap between germline ends came to 14 bases. The length of the CDR3 is 15 residues. DNA for the CDR3: TGTGCCAGCAGCTTATGGGGGGATGGGGGAGAGACCCAGTACTTC. The encoded protein is CASSLWGDGGETQYF. Together with reference TRBV7-9 and TRBJ2-5, the CDR3 gives the full variable domain: DTGVSQNPRHKITKRGQNVTFRCDPISEHNRLYWYRQTLGQGPEFLTYFQNEAQLEKSRLLSDRFSAERPKGSFSTLEIQRTEQGDSAMYLCASSLWGDGGETQYFGPGTRLLVL.

This clone was observed once. The chain couples TRBV15 to TRBJ2-5, with 8 bases lining up with TRBD1. Per the germline V gene, CDR1 is LNHNV and CDR2 is YYDKDF (reference sequence). The CDR3 has 15 residues. V shed 4 bases and J 4 bases; nucleotides not matched to a gene: 8. The DNA of the CDR3 is TGTGCCACCAGCAAGGACAGGGTAGCGAGAGAGACCCAGTACTTC. Translating gives CATSKDRVARETQYF.

The V gene is TRBV28, the J gene TRBJ1-6; 9 nucleotides align to TRBD1. Trimming removed 5 bases from V and 14 bases from J; junction bases left unmatched: 10. The CDR3 consists of 14 residues. CDR1 is MDHEN and CDR2 is SYDVKM in the germline V gene. This chain's CDR3 is CASSIPGQGPTLHF. The CDR3 DNA reads as TGTGCCAGCAGTATTCCGGGACAGGGTCCCACCCTCCACTTT.

V is TRBV12-5 and J is TRBJ2-6, with no clear D. V was pared by 7 bases and J by 0 bases, with 4 bases between. CDR3 size: 13 residues. Germline CDR1 and CDR2: LGHNT and FRNRAP. The CDR3 sequence is CASAGSGANVLTF. DNA for the CDR3: TGTGCTAGTGCGGGCTCTGGGGCCAACGTCCTGACTTTC.

The chain is built from TRBV7-8 and TRBJ1-6; the D gene is possibly TRBD1 (6 bases). Germline lookup yields CDR1 SGHVS and CDR2 FQNEAQ. V lost 3 bases and J lost 4, with 19 bases in between. The CDR3 length is 18 residues. The CDR3 sequence is CASSLGRGGFPYNSPLHF. The CDR3 DNA reads TGTGCCAGCAGCTTGGGGAGAGGGGGATTCCCATATAATTCACCCCTCCACTTT.

In nucleotides, the CDR3 is TGTGCCAGCAGTGAATCGGGGACTGGGGCCAACGTCCTGACTTTC. It codes for CASSESGTGANVLTF. V usage is TRBV2 and J usage is TRBJ2-6; the D gene is possibly TRBD2 (5 bases). This CDR3 comprises 15 residues. The V end was cut by 2 bases, the J end by 2 bases, with 7 bases between. CDR1 and CDR2 from the germline V gene are SNHLY and FYNNEI.

The rearrangement joins TRBV13 to TRBJ1-2; 8 nucleotides align to TRBD1. The V gene's germline CDR1 is PRHDT and CDR2 FYEKMQ (reference sequence). The CDR3 runs to 15 residues. The V and J ends lost 6 bases and 7 bases, in that order; junction bases with no gene match: 13. The CDR3 loop reads CASRTSGGPTGGYTF. CDR3 bases: TGTGCCAGCAGAACTTCAGGGGGCCCCACGGGTGGCTACACCTTC. The full variable domain, its missing parts supplied by reference TRBV13 and TRBJ1-2, is AAGVIQSPRHLIKEKRETATLKCYPIPRHDTVYWYQQGPGQDPQFLISFYEKMQSDKGSIPDRFSAQQFSDYHSELNMSSLELGDSALYFCASRTSGGPTGGYTFGSGTRLTVV.

The chain recombines TRBV5-6 with TRBJ2-5, with D maybe TRBD1 (5 bases). Germline values: CDR1 SGHDT, CDR2 YYEEEE. Deletions cut 3 bases from V and 5 bases from J, with 8 bases between. This CDR3 is built from 12 residues. The CDR3 here is CASSWTRETQYF. The CDR3, as DNA: TGTGCCAGCAGCTGGACACGGGAGACCCAGTACTTC.

This clone has just one count. This chain connects TRBV7-9 to TRBJ2-7; D possibly corresponds to TRBD1 (6 bases). V was trimmed by 5 bases and J by 4 bases, leaving 15 bases between them. The CDR3 sequence is 14 residues long. Germline lookup yields CDR1 SEHNR and CDR2 FQNEAQ (reference sequence). For the CDR3, the DNA is TGTGCCAGCAGCCTCTTGGACAGACCTTACGAGCAGTACTTC. Residues: CASSLLDRPYEQYF.

This chain links TRBV3-1 (or the pseudogene TRBV3-2) with TRBJ2-3, with 7 nucleotides matching TRBD1. Unmatched junction bases numbered 4, after V lost 3 bases and J lost 4 bases. Germline assignment: CDR1 LGHDT and CDR2 YNNKEL (reference sequence). This CDR3 comprises 14 residues. The CDR3 bases are TGTGCCAGCAGCCAGACAGGGACCGCAGATACGCAGTATTTT. Amino acids: CASSQTGTADTQYF.

The chain has TRBV12-3 or TRBV12-4 and TRBJ1-5; D gene unclear. V was pared by 3 bases and J by 7 bases, with 7 bases between. This CDR3 comprises 12 residues. The CDR3 is CASSLGGQPQHF. The DNA of the CDR3 is TGTGCCAGCAGTTTGGGAGGCCAGCCCCAGCATTTT.

The chain links TRBV11-3 to TRBJ1-6; D possibly corresponds to TRBD1 (5 bases). Per germline, CDR1 SGHNT and CDR2 YENEEA. The ends were cut back, 5 bases at V and 7 bases at J, with 15 bases in the middle. The CDR3 is made up of 15 amino acids. CDR3 sequence reads: CASSQDSGMNSPLHF. Written as DNA, the CDR3 is TGTGCCAGCAGCCAAGATTCAGGGATGAATTCACCCCTCCACTTT. Drawing the rest from reference TRBV11-3 and TRBJ1-6, the complete variable domain is EAGVVQSPRYKIIEKKQPVAFWCNPISGHNTLYWYLQNLGQGPELLIRYENEEAVDDSQLPKDRFSAERLKGVDSTLKIQPAELGDSAVYLCASSQDSGMNSPLHFGNGTRLTVT.

J is TRBJ2-3 and V is TRBV11-3, with a tentative D call TRBD2 (6 bases). V was shortened by 1 base and J by 0 bases, with 23 bases between the two germline ends. This CDR3 is 20 amino acids long. Germline V gene sequence: CDR1 SGHNT, CDR2 YENEEA. The CDR3 coding sequence is TGTGCCAGCAGCTTAGGGGGACCCTCTATAGCGGATTCTAGCACAGATACGCAGTATTTT. The encoded protein is CASSLGGPSIADSSTDTQYF.

The J gene is TRBJ1-1, the V gene TRBV27, with D possibly being TRBD1 (5 bases). CDR3 size: 15 residues. V lost 1 base to trimming and J lost 1 base, with 10 bases between them. Germline V CDR1 and CDR2: MNHEY, SMNVEV (reference sequence). As DNA, the CDR3 is TGTGCCAGCAGTTTATATAACAGGCCGAACACTGAAGCTTTCTTT. Protein product: CASSLYNRPNTEAFF.

The V call is TRBV9, the J call TRBJ1-1; 7 bases line up with TRBD1. The junction had 10 bases not matched to a gene; V was cut back by 3 bases and J by 5 bases. CDR3 length: 15 amino acids. CDR1 is SGDLS and CDR2 is YYNGEE in the germline V gene. The CDR3, as DNA: TGTGCCAGCAGCGACCGAACGACAGGGATGACTGAAGCTTTCTTT. Translated: CASSDRTTGMTEAFF.

The chain couples TRBV27 to TRBJ1-2, with 11 nucleotides matching TRBD1. V lost 5 bases, J lost 7 bases, and 12 bases stayed unmatched. The CDR3 sequence is 16 residues long. Per the germline V gene, CDR1 is MNHEY and CDR2 is SMNVEV (reference sequence). CDR3 DNA sequence: TGTGCCAGCAGTATGGGGACAGGGGGTCGAGGGGTTGGCTACACCTTC. The encoded protein is CASSMGTGGRGVGYTF.

This clone was seen a single time. The CDR3 DNA follows: TGTGCCAGTTCTGGAGGGATTGATGAGACCCAGTACTTC. Amino acids: CASSGGIDETQYF. The chain recombines TRBV19 with TRBJ2-5; D perhaps matches TRBD2 (6 bases). Germline V lookup: CDR1 LNHDA, CDR2 SQIVND (reference sequence). The CDR3 totals 13 residues. V lost 8 bases and J 5 bases, leaving 15 bases between the germline ends.

This chain connects TRBV24-1 to TRBJ1-2; TRBD1 matches 7 bases. Looked up from germline, CDR1 is KGHDR and CDR2 is SFDVKD. CDR3 length equals 16 residues. The V gene end was trimmed by 3 bases and the J gene end by 5 bases; junction bases not matched to a gene: 11. The CDR3 here is CATSDPLAGGRYGYTF. The CDR3 DNA reads as TGTGCCACCAGTGATCCCCTGGCAGGGGGAAGGTATGGCTACACCTTC.

The chain has TRBV14 and TRBJ2-7; 12 bases are shared with TRBD2. The CDR3 covers 17 residues. Germline assignment: CDR1 SGHDN and CDR2 FVKESK. V was clipped by 1 base and J by 3 bases; unmatched bases: 7. The DNA for the CDR3 is TGTGCCAGCAGCCAAGGACTAGCGGGGGACTCGTTCTACGAGCAGTACTTC. Translation: CASSQGLAGDSFYEQYF.

This clone was detected only once. The chain recombines TRBV7-9 with TRBJ1-1; 10 bases align to TRBD1. The CDR3 is 15 amino acids. Germline assignment: CDR1 SEHNR and CDR2 FQNEAQ (reference sequence). The J segment lost 1 base and the V segment lost 3 bases, leaving 2 bases of the junction unmatched. The CDR3 nucleotides are TGTGCCAGCAGCTTGACAGGGGGCGGGAACACTGAAGCTTTCTTT. This translates into CASSLTGGGNTEAFF.

As to this clone: Different DNA sequences within this sample yield the same CDR3. The rearrangement links TRBV5-1 to TRBJ1-3; D remains unclear. CDR3 length: 14 residues. CDR1 and CDR2 from the germline V gene are SGHRS and YFSETQ. V lost 2 bases to trimming and J lost 0 bases, with 6 bases between them. The CDR3 DNA follows: TGCGCCAGCAGCTTTAGTAGCTCTGGAAACACCATATATTTT. It encodes CASSFSSSGNTIYF.

J is TRBJ1-2 and V is TRBV5-6, with D tentatively TRBD1 (5 bases). The germline CDR1 and CDR2 sequences are SGHDT and YYEEEE. V shed 4 bases and J shed 5 bases, with 30 bases lying between them. The CDR3 runs 19 residues. CDR3 sequence: CASSLTTGGTWDHYYGYTF. CDR3 bases: TGTGCCAGCAGCCTAACTACGGGCGGGACGTGGGACCACTATTATGGCTACACCTTC.

The rearrangement uses TRBV19 and TRBJ1-6; D may be TRBD1 (6 bases). The germline V and J ends were trimmed by 6 bases and 3 bases, with 9 bases remaining between them. There are 14 residues in the CDR3. Looked up from germline, CDR1 is LNHDA and CDR2 is SQIVND (reference sequence). The CDR3 loop is CASRDRSYNSPLHF. The CDR3 DNA sequence: TGTGCCAGTAGAGACAGGAGCTATAATTCACCCCTCCACTTT. The entire variable domain, with the rest obtained from reference TRBV19 and TRBJ1-6, is as follows: DGGITQSPKYLFRKEGQNVTLSCEQNLNHDAMYWYRQDPGQGLRLIYYSQIVNDFQKGDIAEGYSVSREKKESFPLTVTSAQKNPTAFYLCASRDRSYNSPLHFGNGTRLTVT.

The CDR3 bases are TGTGCTAGTGGTTCCGGACTAGCGGGGGGCCGACGGTGGGATGAGCAGTTCTTC. Translated: CASGSGLAGGRRWDEQFF. The genes are TRBV12-5 and TRBJ2-1; 14 bases match TRBD2. CDR3 length equals 18 residues. The V gene's germline CDR1 is LGHNT and CDR2 FRNRAP. With V trimmed by 4 bases and J by 8 bases, 13 bases remained unmatched.

This clone was recorded once. This CDR3 is CASSMGRGAMDTIYF. The DNA of the CDR3 is TGTGCCAGTAGTATGGGAAGGGGCGCGATGGACACCATATATTTT. The chain combines TRBV19 with TRBJ1-3, with D perhaps matching TRBD1 (5 bases). Germline V gives CDR1 LNHDA, CDR2 SQIVND (reference sequence). The CDR3 extends over 15 amino acids. V was shortened by 3 bases and J by 8 bases, with 17 bases between the two germline ends.